Listed below are T cell receptor beta chains from one sample, sequenced in a study of neurological immune-mediated disorders. TCRdb redid the calling of the 5' RACE reads with MiXCR, one entry per CDR3 protein. The sample includes 57,000 or so distinct CDR3 sequences, around 9.7% of them seen just once. The sequenced material came from PBMCs. The receptors come from a man aged 25 to 40 in good health. The CDR3 runs from the conserved cysteine through the conserved F or W. The order of the fields is CDR3 DNA, CDR3 protein, clone size, V gene, D gene, J gene. The D gene is left open where the match is weak. The listing skips clone size in some rows; elsewhere it reads once, few, many or a size class.

DNA: TGTGCCAGCAGTCCCCCGGGTCGGGTGCACGGGGAGCTGTTTTTT
CDR3: CASSPPGRVHGELFF
size: many
V: TRBV6-5
D: .
J: TRBJ2-2

DNA: TGTGCCAGCAGTTCAGGGGATGAGGGCTATGGCTACACCTTC
CDR3: CASSSGDEGYGYTF
size: many
V: TRBV7-3
D: .
J: TRBJ1-2

DNA: TGTGCCAGCAGTTTCGGACAGAACAATCAGCCCCAGCATTTT
CDR3: CASSFGQNNQPQHF
size: .
V: TRBV6-6
D: .
J: TRBJ1-5

DNA: TGCGCCAGCAGAAAGGAGGACAGCTCCTACGAGCAGTACTTC
CDR3: CASRKEDSSYEQYF
size: many
V: TRBV5-1
D: .
J: TRBJ2-7

DNA: TGTGCCAGCAAAAGCGGGGCTAGCGGGAGAGGCGAGCAGTTCTTC
CDR3: CASKSGASGRGEQFF
size: .
V: TRBV12-3/TRBV12-4
D: TRBD2
J: TRBJ2-1

DNA: TGCGCCAGCAGGGTGCGGGGTGCGGTGAACACTGAAGCTTTCTTT
CDR3: CASRVRGAVNTEAFF
size: many
V: TRBV5-1
D: .
J: TRBJ1-1

DNA: TGTGCCAGCAGCGTAGGAGCGGGAGCAGCCGAGCAGTACTTC
CDR3: CASSVGAGAAEQYF
size: .
V: TRBV9
D: TRBD2
J: TRBJ2-7

DNA: TGTGCCAGCAGCTACTCCTGGGAGCAGTTCTTC
CDR3: CASSYSWEQFF
size: many
V: TRBV7-2
D: .
J: TRBJ2-1

DNA: TGCAGTGCTAGCCCACTAGCGGACCCATACTCCTACAATGAGCAGTTCTTC
CDR3: CSASPLADPYSYNEQFF
size: many
V: TRBV20-1
D: TRBD2
J: TRBJ2-1

DNA: TGTGCCAGCAGCTCGACAGGGGCCCAGTGGGAGACCCAGTACTTC
CDR3: CASSSTGAQWETQYF
size: many
V: TRBV11-1
D: TRBD1
J: TRBJ2-5

DNA: TGCGCCAGCAGCTCAACGGGACACCGTACCAATGAGCAGTTCTTC
CDR3: CASSSTGHRTNEQFF
size: many
V: TRBV5-1
D: .
J: TRBJ2-1

DNA: TGCGCCAGCAGGGATAGAATCTCTGGGGCCAACGTCCTGACTTTC
CDR3: CASRDRISGANVLTF
size: many
V: TRBV5-1
D: .
J: TRBJ2-6

DNA: TGCAGCGTTCCACAGGGAAGGAGCTACAATGAGCAGTTCTTC
CDR3: CSVPQGRSYNEQFF
size: many
V: TRBV29-1
D: .
J: TRBJ2-1

DNA: TGTGCCAGCAGCGCCGTGGGGGGGGGAGGGCAAATTTACGAGCAGTACTTC
CDR3: CASSAVGGGGQIYEQYF
size: many
V: TRBV7-8
D: TRBD2
J: TRBJ2-7

DNA: TGTGCCACCAGCAGAGGCCTAGCAGATACGCAGTATTTT
CDR3: CATSRGLADTQYF
size: many
V: TRBV15
D: .
J: TRBJ2-3

DNA: TGCGCCAGCAGCTTGTTAGCCCACGACAATGAGCAGTTCTTC
CDR3: CASSLLAHDNEQFF
size: many
V: TRBV5-1
D: .
J: TRBJ2-1

DNA: TGTGCCAGCAGTTTGGACAGGATTAACTATGGCTACACCTTC
CDR3: CASSLDRINYGYTF
size: many
V: TRBV12-3/TRBV12-4
D: TRBD1
J: TRBJ1-2

DNA: TGCAGTGCTAGAGCACAGGGTTACGAGCAGTACTTC
CDR3: CSARAQGYEQYF
size: many
V: TRBV20-1
D: .
J: TRBJ2-7

DNA: TGTGCCATCAGTCCACGTGTGGGGAGCTCCTACAATGAGCAGTTCTTC
CDR3: CAISPRVGSSYNEQFF
size: .
V: TRBV10-3
D: .
J: TRBJ2-1

DNA: TGCAGTGCAACAGGGGGCAATAAGGGTGGCTACACCTTC
CDR3: CSATGGNKGGYTF
size: many
V: TRBV20-1
D: TRBD1
J: TRBJ1-2

DNA: TGCGCCAGCAGCTTTAGTAGCGGGAAAAACATTCAGTACTTC
CDR3: CASSFSSGKNIQYF
size: .
V: TRBV5-1
D: TRBD2
J: TRBJ2-4

DNA: TGTGCCAGCAGTCGGACAGGTGGGACAGATACGCAGTATTTT
CDR3: CASSRTGGTDTQYF
size: many
V: TRBV6-6
D: TRBD1
J: TRBJ2-3

DNA: TGTGCCAGCAGTTTCTTGACAGATACGCAGTATTTT
CDR3: CASSFLTDTQYF
size: many
V: TRBV28
D: .
J: TRBJ2-3

DNA: TGTGCCAGCACCAGGACCTTGGGACAGGGATATTCACCCCTCCACTTT
CDR3: CASTRTLGQGYSPLHF
size: .
V: TRBV5-5
D: TRBD1
J: TRBJ1-6

DNA: TGTGCCAGCCGTACCTCCGCAGGGGGAGATGGCTACACCTTC
CDR3: CASRTSAGGDGYTF
size: many
V: TRBV12-3/TRBV12-4
D: TRBD1
J: TRBJ1-2

DNA: TGCGCCAGCAGCTTAGGGACTTTTAATGAAAAACTGTTTTTT
CDR3: CASSLGTFNEKLFF
size: many
V: TRBV5-1
D: .
J: TRBJ1-4

DNA: TGCGCCAGCAGTACAGCTTCTTCTTCGTTCGAGCAGTACTTC
CDR3: CASSTASSSFEQYF
size: .
V: TRBV5-1
D: .
J: TRBJ2-7

DNA: TGTGCCTCCTCACAGGGGAATAATTCACCCCTCCACTTT
CDR3: CASSQGNNSPLHF
size: many
V: TRBV27
D: TRBD1
J: TRBJ1-6

DNA: TGCAGTGCTAGAGATCCAGGGGTTGGAGGGAATTCACCCCTCCACTTT
CDR3: CSARDPGVGGNSPLHF
size: .
V: TRBV20-1
D: .
J: TRBJ1-6

DNA: TGTGCCAGCAGCCAAAATCCGGGACAGGGGGAGTATGAGCAGTACTTC
CDR3: CASSQNPGQGEYEQYF
size: many
V: TRBV14
D: TRBD1
J: TRBJ2-7

DNA: TGCAGTGCTAGCGTGGGACAGCCAGATACGCAGTATTTT
CDR3: CSASVGQPDTQYF
size: many
V: TRBV20-1
D: TRBD1
J: TRBJ2-3

DNA: TGTGCCAGCAGTTACTCGATGGGGGGAGGGGTCTACAATGAGCAGTTCTTC
CDR3: CASSYSMGGGVYNEQFF
size: many
V: TRBV6-6
D: TRBD2
J: TRBJ2-1

DNA: TGTGCCAGCAGCCAGAGGAGGTTACGACAGGACCTTCTAGCCAAAAACATTCCGTACTTC
CDR3: CASSQRRLRQDLLAKNIPYF
size: .
V: TRBV14
D: .
J: TRBJ2-4

DNA: TGTGCCAGCACCCCCGGGACAGGGGGCGGAGGGCAGTACTTC
CDR3: CASTPGTGGGGQYF
size: many
V: TRBV12-3/TRBV12-4
D: TRBD1
J: TRBJ2-7

DNA: TGTGCCAGCACCACGTGGGGGCAGCCCCAGCATTTT
CDR3: CASTTWGQPQHF
size: many
V: TRBV5-6
D: .
J: TRBJ1-5

DNA: TGTGCCAGCAGTACAGGGTCGGGTCAGCCCCAGCATTTT
CDR3: CASSTGSGQPQHF
size: .
V: TRBV12-3/TRBV12-4
D: .
J: TRBJ1-5

DNA: TGTGCCAGCAGCGGTAACAATGAGCAGTTCTTC
CDR3: CASSGNNEQFF
size: many
V: TRBV5-5
D: .
J: TRBJ2-1

DNA: TGTGCCAGCAGCACCTCAGGGTTGGGGGAGACCCAGTACTTC
CDR3: CASSTSGLGETQYF
size: many
V: TRBV7-3
D: .
J: TRBJ2-5